This T cell receptor (beta chain) stems from a study of cytomegalovirus exposure and HLA in healthy donors. The wider study: Of a few hundred genotyped donors, more than 70% clustered with self-reported Caucasian donors.

The junction had 8 bases not matched to a gene; V was cut back by 4 bases and J by 6 bases. The CDR3 totals 14 residues. Germline V gene data show CDR1 as KGHSH and CDR2 as LQKENI. PCR was performed using 60 Vbeta and 13 Jbeta primers. The method was immunoSEQ multiplex PCR; TCRdb's version includes in-frame clones alone and lacks a portion of them. Of 100,000 to 150,000 clones listed, roughly 83% were seen once; the top ten hold roughly 20%. Study-wide results and caveats: Researchers reported in a later analysis that a missense DCLRE1C variant was tied to TCR beta V- and J-gene trimming.

A word on this clone: As yet, its antigen is unknown.

The origin of this receptor is a man aged 18 to 30 in good health and CMV-seropositive. The chain is built from TRBV18 and TRBJ2-7, with 8 positions matching TRBD1. Sequenced material: PBMCs. As DNA, the CDR3 is TGTGCCAGCTCACTCCGGGACAGGTCCGGCGAGCAGTACTTC. This encodes CASSLRDRSGEQYF.